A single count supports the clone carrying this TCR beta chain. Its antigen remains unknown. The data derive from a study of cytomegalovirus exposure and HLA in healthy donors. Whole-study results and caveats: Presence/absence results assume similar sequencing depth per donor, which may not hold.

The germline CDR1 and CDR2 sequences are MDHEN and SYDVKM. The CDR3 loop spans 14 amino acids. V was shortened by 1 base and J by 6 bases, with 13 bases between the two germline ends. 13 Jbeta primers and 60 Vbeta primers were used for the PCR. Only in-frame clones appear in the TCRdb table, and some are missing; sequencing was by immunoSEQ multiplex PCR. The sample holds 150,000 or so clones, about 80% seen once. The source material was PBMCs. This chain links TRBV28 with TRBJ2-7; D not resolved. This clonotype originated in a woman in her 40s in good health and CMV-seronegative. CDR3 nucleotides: TGTGCCAGCAGTTTATTGTCTGTCACTACCGAGCAGTACTTC. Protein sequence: CASSLLSVTTEQYF.